The TCR beta chain under discussion was sequenced for a study of follicular helper T cells after annual influenza vaccination. Across the study: Some donors were sampled over the 2013-2014, 2014-2015 and 2015-2016 vaccinations. Study findings and constraints: Undersampling of larger non-cTfh compartments could not be excluded.

Assay: immunoSEQ multiplex PCR; the TCRdb copy retains only in-frame clones and omits some. The table shows about 3,900 clones, with 82% occurring only once. From germline, CDR1 is SNHLY and CDR2 FYNNEI. This CDR3 has 14 residues. V dropped 8 bases and J dropped 5; count of bases not matched to a gene: 5. Regarding time point: 2014-2015 season, 7 days after vaccination. Adults were given seasonal inactivated influenza vaccine, and blood CD4 subsets were sorted before and after vaccination. Community-dwelling subjects without influenza vaccination in the prior 6 months were enrolled. On this clone itself: Its antigen is still unknown.

This TCR was recovered from an adult who received the influenza vaccine. The gene calls are TRBV2 and TRBJ2-2, with 10 bases that match TRBD2. The material sequenced was CXCR5- memory CD4+ T cells sorted from blood, taken 7 days after influenza vaccination. CDR3 protein: CASALAGVTGELFF. CDR3 sequence (DNA): TGTGCCAGCGCCCTAGCGGGGGTTACCGGGGAGCTGTTTTTT.